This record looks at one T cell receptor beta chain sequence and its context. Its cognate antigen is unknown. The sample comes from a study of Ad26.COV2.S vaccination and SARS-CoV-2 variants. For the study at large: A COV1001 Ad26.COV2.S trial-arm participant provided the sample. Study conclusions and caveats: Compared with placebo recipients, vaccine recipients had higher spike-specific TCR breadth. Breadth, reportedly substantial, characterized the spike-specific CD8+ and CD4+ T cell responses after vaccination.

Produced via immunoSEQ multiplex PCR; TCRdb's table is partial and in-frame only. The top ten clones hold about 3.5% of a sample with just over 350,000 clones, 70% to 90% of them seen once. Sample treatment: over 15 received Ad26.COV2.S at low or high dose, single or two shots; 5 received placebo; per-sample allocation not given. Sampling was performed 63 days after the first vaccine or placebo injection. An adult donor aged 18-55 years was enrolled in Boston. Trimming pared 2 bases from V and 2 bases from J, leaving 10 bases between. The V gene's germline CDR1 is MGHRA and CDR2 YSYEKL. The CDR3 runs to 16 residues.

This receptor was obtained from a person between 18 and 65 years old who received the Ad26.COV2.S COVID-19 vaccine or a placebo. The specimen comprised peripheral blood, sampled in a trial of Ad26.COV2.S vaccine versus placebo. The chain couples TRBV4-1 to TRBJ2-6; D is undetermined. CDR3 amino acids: CASSQLPGTGANVLTF. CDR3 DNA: TGCGCCAGCAGCCAACTTCCAGGTACTGGGGCCAACGTCCTGACTTTC.